The 7 T cell receptor beta chains below come from one sample, sequenced in a study of beta chain features in type 1 diabetes. Their antigens remain unidentified. General study points: The study found moderately but significantly shorter TCRB CDR3s in all four CD4+ subsets of Type 1 diabetes patients.

The whole isolated RNA underwent reverse transcription, so sequencing captured expressed TCRB transcripts. Generated by immunoSEQ multiplex PCR, the TCRdb table keeps only in-frame clones and is missing some. The sample lists roughly 300,000 clones; 14% were seen once. The sequencing sample was made of naive CD4+ T cells from blood. These receptors came from a man aged 25 to 40 with type 1 diabetes.

The chain couples TRBV2 to TRBJ2-5, with 8 bases that match TRBD2. CDR3 length: 15 amino acids. The germline CDR1 and CDR2 sequences are SNHLY and FYNNEI. Germline trimming cut 4 bases from V and 1 base from J; bases unmatched to any gene: 5. Here the CDR3 DNA reads TGTGCCAGCAGTGCACTAGCGGCAAGCCAAGAGACCCAGTACTTC. This translates into CASSALAASQETQYF.

This rearrangement joins TRBV9 to TRBJ1-5; D not certain. CDR1 is SGDLS, CDR2 YYNGEE, per germline. V was shortened by 3 bases and J by 7 bases, with 14 bases between the two germline ends. This CDR3 contains 14 residues. The CDR3 is CASSDDPGGQPQHF. DNA for the CDR3: TGTGCCAGCAGCGACGACCCGGGCGGGCAGCCCCAGCATTTT.

This clone was seen a handful of times. This rearrangement joins TRBV10-3 to TRBJ1-1, with a weak D call TRBD1 (6 bases). With 0 bases removed from V and 8 bases from J, the gap between germline ends came to 7 bases. Germline V lookup: CDR1 ENHRY, CDR2 SYGVKD. The CDR3 runs to 12 residues. In DNA, the CDR3 is TGTGCCATCAGTGAGTCAGGGGGAGAAGCTTTCTTT. Translated, it gives CAISESGGEAFF.

This clone was observed a handful of times. This sequence joins TRBV9 and TRBJ2-2; D uncertain. V dropped 0 bases and J dropped 3 bases, with 9 bases sitting between them. Looked up from germline, CDR1 is SGDLS and CDR2 is YYNGEE. This CDR3 contains 15 residues. CDR3 nucleotides: TGTGCCAGCAGCGTAGCCAACAGTCACACCGGGGAGCTGTTTTTT. It translates to CASSVANSHTGELFF.

The rearrangement uses TRBV11-2 and TRBJ1-4, with a weak D call TRBD1 (5 bases). Trimming left V 0 bases short and J 10 bases short, with 12 bases between. There are 14 residues in the CDR3. Germline values: CDR1 SGHAT, CDR2 FQNNGV. CDR3 sequence reads: CASSLDAGLGKLFF. The CDR3 DNA reads TGTGCCAGCAGCTTAGATGCAGGGCTGGGAAAACTGTTTTTT.

This sequence joins TRBV13 and TRBJ1-1, with D hard to call. Germline V gene lookup returns CDR1 PRHDT and CDR2 FYEKMQ (reference sequence). Trimming removed 0 bases at V and 0 bases at J, with 8 bases between. The CDR3 consists of 15 residues. The CDR3 here is CASSLGALMNTEAFF. The DNA of the CDR3 is TGTGCCAGCAGCTTAGGCGCACTCATGAACACTGAAGCTTTCTTT. Full variable domain (rest looked up from reference TRBV13 and TRBJ1-1): AAGVIQSPRHLIKEKRETATLKCYPIPRHDTVYWYQQGPGQDPQFLISFYEKMQSDKGSIPDRFSAQQFSDYHSELNMSSLELGDSALYFCASSLGALMNTEAFFGQGTRLTVV.

The sample holds a few counts of this clone. The chain is built from TRBV5-6 and TRBJ2-3; TRBD1 matches at 9 bases. Trimming took 2 bases from V and 1 from J; bases not matched to a gene: 2. The CDR3 spans 15 residues. Germline V gene sequence: CDR1 SGHDT, CDR2 YYEEEE. The CDR3 protein is CASSFRDRGTDTQYF. In nucleotides, the CDR3 is TGTGCCAGCAGCTTCAGGGACAGGGGCACAGATACGCAGTATTTT.